This T cell receptor beta chain was sequenced during a study of CD8 T cell repertoires and HIV-1 epitope variants. Study in general: Enriched T cells were co-cultured with equal autologous T cell-negative cells.

This clone was observed at least ten times. Produced via immunoSEQ multiplex PCR; TCRdb's table is partial and in-frame only. The sample gives under 100,000 clones, roughly 81% of which show up once; roughly 25% is in the top ten. V was shortened by 0 bases and J by 2 bases, with 8 bases between the two germline ends. From germline, CDR1 is SGDLS and CDR2 YYNGEE. The CDR3 is 14 residues long. Material for sequencing was uncultured baseline CD8+ T cells from peripheral blood mononuclear cells (PBMCs). The sequence derives from a male donor with HIV. The rearrangement joins TRBV9 to TRBJ2-5; D ambiguous. The CDR3 DNA is TGTGCCAGCAGCGTAGGTGGCCAACAAGAGACCCAGTACTTC. It is translated as CASSVGGQQETQYF. The full variable domain, rest sourced from reference TRBV9 and TRBJ2-5, is DSGVTQTPKHLITATGQRVTLRCSPRSGDLSVYWYQQSLDQGLQFLIQYYNGEERAKGNILERFSAQQFPDLHSELNLSSLELGDSALYFCASSVGGQQETQYFGPGTRLLVL.